Each of the 29 T cell receptor beta chains below was sequenced from the same sample in a study of T cell responses to AZD1222 COVID-19 vaccine. TCRdb keeps only in-frame clones here, not all; method: immunoSEQ multiplex PCR. The sample yields 120,000 to 150,000 clones, under 95% seen once. The sequencing used peripheral blood, collected on day 0 of AZD1222 vaccination. All receptors come from an adult in good health.

This clone was seen just once. The CDR3 here is CASSVGEQYGYTF. The DNA of the CDR3 is TGTGCCAGCAGCGTAGGGGAACAATATGGCTACACCTTC. The chain recombines TRBV9 with TRBJ1-2, with D hard to call. Germline V gives CDR1 SGDLS, CDR2 YYNGEE. The CDR3 length is 13 residues. Trimming removed 0 bases at V and 5 bases at J, with 8 bases between.

About this clone itself: Here the CDR3 omits its conserved ending phenylalanine or tryptophan, so a read error is the likely source. This chain joins TRBV6-1 and TRBJ1-2, with D tentatively TRBD1 (5 bases). V dropped 3 bases and J dropped 7 bases, with 9 bases sitting between them. The CDR3 runs 12 residues. Germline V CDR1 and CDR2: MNHNS, SASEGT. CDR3 coding DNA: TGTGCCAGCAGTGAGTCAGGGTTTGGCTACACCCTC. Protein: CASSESGFGYTL.

The chain is built from TRBV5-1 and TRBJ2-5; D ambiguous. Germline assignment: CDR1 SGHRS and CDR2 YFSETQ. V dropped 4 bases and J dropped 0 bases, with 10 bases sitting between them. This CDR3 region has 14 residues. The CDR3 here is CASSIGRNQETQYF. The DNA for the CDR3 is TGCGCCAGCAGCATCGGGCGCAACCAAGAGACCCAGTACTTC.

The chain joins TRBV9 to TRBJ2-3, with D uncertain. This CDR3 is 13 amino acids long. Germline V gene sequence: CDR1 SGDLS, CDR2 YYNGEE. Trimming took 0 bases from V and 0 from J, leaving 2 bases between them. CDR3 region: CASSVDSTDTQYF. CDR3 nucleotide sequence: TGTGCCAGCAGCGTAGATAGCACAGATACGCAGTATTTT.

J is TRBJ1-1 and V is TRBV5-6; tentatively, D is TRBD1 (5 bases). Trimming took 4 bases from V and 5 from J, leaving 12 bases between them. Germline V gene data show CDR1 as SGHDT and CDR2 as YYEEEE. The CDR3 runs 13 residues. The CDR3, as DNA: TGTGCCAGCAGCCGCCCCGGGGCGACTGAAGCTTTCTTT. Translation gives CASSRPGATEAFF.

DNA for the CDR3: TGTGCCAGCAGCCAAGGTGGCCACACAGATACGCAGTATTTT. Its translation is CASSQGGHTDTQYF. The V call is TRBV3-1 (or the pseudogene TRBV3-2), the J call TRBJ2-3, with unresolved D. This CDR3 is built from 14 residues. Germline V gives CDR1 LGHDT, CDR2 YNNKEL (reference sequence). Between the trimmed V and J ends, which lost 1 base and 2 bases, there was a span of 7 bases.

The rearrangement links TRBV5-1 to TRBJ1-1, with D tentatively TRBD1 (5 bases). The germline V and J ends were trimmed by 6 bases and 1 base, with 7 bases remaining between them. In germline, CDR1 is SGHRS, CDR2 YFSETQ. The CDR3 is made up of 12 amino acids. The CDR3 is CASNGQNTEAFF. The CDR3, as DNA: TGCGCCAGCAACGGACAGAACACTGAAGCTTTCTTT.

The gene calls are TRBV27 and TRBJ2-7; D gene unclear. Trimming left V 10 bases short and J 1 base short, with 17 bases between. The germline V gene encodes CDR1 MNHEY and CDR2 SMNVEV (reference sequence). The CDR3 contains 14 residues. In DNA, the CDR3 is TGTGCCACCCGAGGAGATGGGCGTTCCTACGAGCAGTACTTC. Its translation is CATRGDGRSYEQYF.

The rearrangement uses TRBV3-1 (or the pseudogene TRBV3-2) and TRBJ1-4; unclear D gene. The CDR3 has 14 amino acids. CDR1 LGHDT and CDR2 YNNKEL come from the germline V gene (reference sequence). V was clipped by 1 base and J by 5 bases, with 8 bases between them. CDR3 nucleotide sequence: TGTGCCAGCAGCCAAGCCGCCGGGAATGAAAAACTGTTTTTT. This sequence encodes CASSQAAGNEKLFF.

The rearrangement links TRBV19 to TRBJ1-5, with 8 bases aligning to TRBD1. Trimming at V came to 0 bases and at J to 2 bases, leaving 15 bases not matched to a gene. Germline values: CDR1 LNHDA, CDR2 SQIVND (reference sequence). The CDR3 length is 20 residues. The CDR3 DNA follows: TGTGCCAGTAGTATAGATCAGGGCAGGGGGCGAGGTAAAGGCAATCAGCCCCAGCATTTT. It specifies CASSIDQGRGRGKGNQPQHF.

This chain joins TRBV10-3 and TRBJ2-1; D gene uncertain. Germline CDR1 reads ENHRY; CDR2 reads SYGVKD. The V and J ends lost 1 base and 7 bases respectively, with 8 bases between them. The CDR3 totals 13 residues. CDR3 coding DNA: TGTGCCATCAGTGAGTTCAGATCAAATGAGCAGTTCTTC. The encoded protein is CAISEFRSNEQFF.

J is TRBJ1-1 and V is TRBV24-1; 12 bases line up with TRBD1. V dropped 12 bases and J dropped 10; count of bases not matched to a gene: 17. Germline V lookup: CDR1 KGHDR, CDR2 SFDVKD. The CDR3 is made up of 15 amino acids. The CDR3 here is CASKNPGQGALVAFF. The CDR3 DNA is TGTGCCTCCAAAAACCCGGGACAGGGGGCGTTAGTAGCTTTCTTT.

This chain connects TRBV19 to TRBJ2-2; D is uncertain. The CDR3 length is 14 residues. Germline CDR1 reads LNHDA; CDR2 reads SQIVND (reference sequence). The V gene lost 7 bases and the J gene lost 1 base, with 10 bases spanning the gap. CDR3 region: CASIGFLNTGELFF. Written as DNA, the CDR3 is TGTGCCAGTATAGGTTTCTTGAACACCGGGGAGCTGTTTTTT.

This sequence joins TRBV27 and TRBJ2-1; TRBD2 matches at 8 bases. Germline assignment: CDR1 MNHEY and CDR2 SMNVEV (reference sequence). The CDR3 is made up of 14 amino acids. Unmatched junction bases numbered 7, after V lost 4 bases and J lost 8 bases. CDR3 DNA: TGTGCCAGCAGTTGGACTAGCAATTTCTATGAGCAGTTCTTC. Protein: CASSWTSNFYEQFF.

The J gene is TRBJ2-1, the V gene TRBV5-1; the D is unclear. V was shortened by 5 bases and J by 4 bases, with 13 bases between the two germline ends. This CDR3 contains 14 residues. The germline V gene encodes CDR1 SGHRS and CDR2 YFSETQ. The CDR3 reads CASRTGESYNEQFF. CDR3 nucleotide sequence: TGCGCCAGCAGAACGGGCGAGAGTTACAATGAGCAGTTCTTC. Drawing the rest from reference TRBV5-1 and TRBJ2-1, the complete variable domain is KAGVTQTPRYLIKTRGQQVTLSCSPISGHRSVSWYQQTPGQGLQFLFEYFSETQRNKGNFPGRFSGRQFSNSRSEMNVSTLELGDSALYLCASRTGESYNEQFFGPGTRLTVL.

The CDR3 spells CASSENSGRNQPQHF. As DNA, the CDR3 is TGTGCCAGCAGTGAAAATTCCGGCCGTAATCAGCCCCAGCATTTT. J is TRBJ1-5 and V is TRBV6-1, with no clear D. The ends were cut back, 2 bases at V and 4 bases at J, with 12 bases in the middle. Germline V lookup: CDR1 MNHNS, CDR2 SASEGT. The CDR3 runs 15 residues.

The chain links TRBV7-9 to TRBJ2-5; D may be TRBD2 (6 bases). CDR3 length: 19 residues. Germline CDR1 is SEHNR and CDR2 is FQNEAQ (reference sequence). Deletions cut 5 bases from V and 0 bases from J, with 25 bases between. The CDR3 DNA reads as TGTGCCAGCAGCCCTCGGAATTCCCTGGCGGGATCGTACCAAGAGACCCAGTACTTC. It yields the protein CASSPRNSLAGSYQETQYF.

The chain couples TRBV3-1 (or the pseudogene TRBV3-2) to TRBJ1-2, with a weak D call TRBD1 (6 bases). CDR3 length: 16 residues. The germline CDR1 and CDR2 sequences are LGHDT and YNNKEL (reference sequence). V was clipped by 1 base and J by 2 bases, with 14 bases between them. CDR3 DNA: TGTGCCAGCAGCCAAGCCATGAGGGGGTTCAACTATGGCTACACCTTC. Protein product: CASSQAMRGFNYGYTF.

The CDR3 DNA follows: TGTGCCAGCAGCCCGGACTCAAACTATGGCTACACCTTC. This encodes CASSPDSNYGYTF. The chain links TRBV14 to TRBJ1-2; D remains ambiguous. V was pared by 4 bases and J by 2 bases, with 8 bases between. CDR3 length equals 13 residues. CDR1 and CDR2 (germline): SGHDN, FVKESK.

This rearrangement joins TRBV2 to TRBJ2-7; D ambiguous. The germline V gene has CDR1 SNHLY and CDR2 FYNNEI. V lost 8 bases and J 4 bases, leaving 6 bases between the germline ends. The CDR3 has 10 residues. The CDR3 DNA is TGTGCCAGCGGAGCTTACGAGCAGTACTTC. It encodes CASGAYEQYF.

This clone has just a few counts. The rearrangement joins TRBV2 to TRBJ2-4; 9 bases are a match to TRBD1. The CDR3 spans 15 residues. Trimming at V came to 4 bases and at J to 0 bases, leaving 1 base not matched to a gene. Germline lookup yields CDR1 SNHLY and CDR2 FYNNEI. The CDR3 protein is CASSADRGAKNIQYF. In DNA, the CDR3 is TGTGCCAGCAGTGCGGACAGGGGAGCCAAAAACATTCAGTACTTC. Drawing the rest from reference TRBV2 and TRBJ2-4, the complete variable domain is EPEVTQTPSHQVTQMGQEVILRCVPISNHLYFYWYRQILGQKVEFLVSFYNNEISEKSEIFDDQFSVERPDGSNFTLKIRSTKLEDSAMYFCASSADRGAKNIQYFGAGTRLSVL.

This clone was detected only once. The rearrangement links TRBV2 to TRBJ1-1, with 7 bases that match TRBD1. The CDR3 sequence is 15 residues long. Germline-derived CDR1 and CDR2 are SNHLY and FYNNEI. V was clipped by 4 bases and J by 1 base; unmatched bases: 6. The CDR3 sequence is CASSVQGEGNTEAFF. For the CDR3, the DNA is TGTGCCAGCAGTGTTCAGGGGGAAGGGAACACTGAAGCTTTCTTT.

This chain uses TRBV3-1 (or the pseudogene TRBV3-2) with TRBJ2-3, with TRBD2 matching 12 bases. CDR1 and CDR2 from the germline V gene are LGHDT and YNNKEL (reference sequence). This CDR3 is 18 amino acids long. The ends lost 0 bases at V and 2 bases at J; junction bases unmatched: 6. CDR3 coding DNA: TGTGCCAGCAGCCAAGATTGGACTAGCGGGGATTACACAGATACGCAGTATTTT. Its translation: CASSQDWTSGDYTDTQYF.

The chain links TRBV27 to TRBJ2-6; tentative D call: TRBD1 (6 bases). The germline V gene encodes CDR1 MNHEY and CDR2 SMNVEV (reference sequence). Trimming took 2 bases from V and 0 from J, leaving 11 bases between them. The CDR3 runs to 17 residues. In DNA form, the CDR3 reads TGTGCCAGCAGTTTAGGGACACCTTACTCTGGGGCCAACGTCCTGACTTTC. Protein sequence: CASSLGTPYSGANVLTF.

The chain uses TRBV7-2 and TRBJ1-2; D uncertain. V lost 4 bases, J lost 2 bases, and 20 bases lay in between. CDR1 is SGHTA, CDR2 FQGNSA, per germline. The length of the CDR3 is 17 residues. Here the CDR3 reads CASSSKPGVSMNYGYTF. Written as DNA, the CDR3 is TGTGCCAGCAGCTCTAAACCCGGGGTGAGCATGAACTATGGCTACACCTTC.

This chain uses TRBV15 with TRBJ2-7; D is perhaps TRBD1 or TRBD2 (6 bases each). V was cut by 0 bases and J by 1 base, with 13 bases left in between. Germline V gene sequence: CDR1 LNHNV, CDR2 YYDKDF (reference sequence). The CDR3 has 16 amino acids. This CDR3 is CATSRDGGPLSYEQYF. The DNA of the CDR3 is TGTGCCACCAGCAGAGACGGGGGCCCACTTTCCTACGAGCAGTACTTC.

This chain uses TRBV6-1 with TRBJ1-4; perhaps TRBD1 as D (5 bases). V shed 0 bases and J shed 0 bases, with 8 bases lying between them. The CDR3 has 16 amino acids. Germline values: CDR1 MNHNS, CDR2 SASEGT. CDR3 sequence reads: CASSEAWGATNEKLFF. The CDR3 DNA reads as TGTGCCAGCAGTGAAGCCTGGGGGGCAACTAATGAAAAACTGTTTTTT.

The gene calls are TRBV5-1 and TRBJ1-2; D may be TRBD1 (5 bases). This CDR3 has 14 residues. Germline lookup yields CDR1 SGHRS and CDR2 YFSETQ. Trimming removed 0 bases at V and 4 bases at J, with 10 bases between. CDR3 amino acids: CASSLDQGSYGYTF. CDR3 DNA: TGCGCCAGCAGCTTGGACCAGGGCAGCTATGGCTACACCTTC.

This chain links TRBV7-3 with TRBJ2-1, with 13 positions matching TRBD2. V was clipped by 7 bases and J by 0 bases; unmatched bases: 18. From germline, CDR1 is SGHTA and CDR2 FQGTGA. The CDR3 extends over 21 amino acids. The chain's CDR3 is CASTGDSTGTSGTSSYNEQFF. The CDR3 region has the DNA TGTGCCAGCACCGGGGACAGCACCGGGACTAGCGGGACGAGCTCCTACAATGAGCAGTTCTTC. The entire variable domain, with the rest obtained from reference TRBV7-3 and TRBJ2-1, is as follows: GAGVSQTPSNKVTEKGKYVELRCDPISGHTALYWYRQSLGQGPEFLIYFQGTGAADDSGLPNDRFFAVRPEGSVSTLKIQRTERGDSAVYLCASTGDSTGTSGTSSYNEQFFGPGTRLTVL.